The clone carrying this T cell receptor (beta chain) was found a few times. Its antigen is unknown. The entry originates in a study of early T cells in non-severe SARS-CoV-2 infection. Overall study: Sequencing targeted bulk RNA from unsorted whole blood, leaving chains unpaired. The study's findings and limits: Anti-spike CD8 responses were favored by VDJdb matching, which missed private and CD4 specificities.

From germline, CDR1 is ENHRY and CDR2 SYGVKD. The length of the CDR3 is 12 residues. V dropped 10 bases and J dropped 3; count of bases not matched to a gene: 4. Individual cDNA molecules received unique molecular identifiers. From the 5' RACE reads, TCRdb called clonotypes with MiXCR, one entry per CDR3 protein. The sample consists of tens of thousands of distinct CDR3 sequences, about 10% of them appearing once. V gene TRBV10-3 combines with J gene TRBJ2-5; 8 bases agree with TRBD2. Source material: whole blood. The TCR was taken from an adult who was a healthcare worker with PCR-confirmed SARS-CoV-2 infection or an uninfected control (not recorded which). CDR3 bases: TGTGCCACCGCCGGGGGGGAAGAGACCCAGTACTTC. Its translation: CATAGGEETQYF.